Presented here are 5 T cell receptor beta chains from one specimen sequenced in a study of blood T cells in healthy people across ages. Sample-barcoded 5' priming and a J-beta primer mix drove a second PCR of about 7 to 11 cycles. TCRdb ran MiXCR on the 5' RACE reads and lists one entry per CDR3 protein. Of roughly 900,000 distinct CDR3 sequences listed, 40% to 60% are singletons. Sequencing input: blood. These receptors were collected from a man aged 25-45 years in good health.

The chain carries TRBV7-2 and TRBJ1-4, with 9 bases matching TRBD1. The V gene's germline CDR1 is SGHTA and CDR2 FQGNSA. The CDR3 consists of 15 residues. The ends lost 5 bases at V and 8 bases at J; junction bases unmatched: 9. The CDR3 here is CASSTQQGAWEKLFF. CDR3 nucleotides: TGTGCCAGCAGCACCCAACAGGGGGCATGGGAAAAACTGTTTTTT.

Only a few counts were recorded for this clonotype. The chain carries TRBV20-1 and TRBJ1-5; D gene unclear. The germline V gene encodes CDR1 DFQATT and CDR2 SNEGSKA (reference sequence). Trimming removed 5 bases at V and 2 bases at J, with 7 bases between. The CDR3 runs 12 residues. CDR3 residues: CSAGPGNQPQHF. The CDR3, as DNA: TGCAGTGCTGGGCCAGGCAATCAGCCCCAGCATTTT.

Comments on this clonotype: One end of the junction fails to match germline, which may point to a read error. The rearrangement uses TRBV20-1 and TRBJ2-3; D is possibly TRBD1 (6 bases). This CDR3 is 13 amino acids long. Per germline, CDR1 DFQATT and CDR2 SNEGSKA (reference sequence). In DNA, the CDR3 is TGCAGTGCTAGGCACAGGGTGGCGGATACGCGGTATTTT. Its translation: CSARHRVADTRYF.

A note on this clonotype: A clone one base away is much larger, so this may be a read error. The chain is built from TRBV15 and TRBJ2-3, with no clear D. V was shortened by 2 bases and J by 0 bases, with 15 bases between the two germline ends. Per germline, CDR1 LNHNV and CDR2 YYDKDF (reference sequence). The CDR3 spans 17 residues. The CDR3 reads CATSRKSDASSTDTQYF. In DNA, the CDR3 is TGTGCCACCAGCAGAAAATCGGACGCGTCTAGCACAGATACGCAGTATTTT.

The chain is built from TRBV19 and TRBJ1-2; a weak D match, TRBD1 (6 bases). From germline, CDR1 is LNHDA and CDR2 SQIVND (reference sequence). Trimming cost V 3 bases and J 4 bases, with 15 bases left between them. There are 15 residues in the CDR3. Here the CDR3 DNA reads TGTGCCAGTAGTATCCAGGGACAACCGGGCTATGGCTACACCTTC. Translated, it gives CASSIQGQPGYGYTF.